This record looks at one T cell receptor (beta chain) sequence and its context. Its antigen is not yet known. No base qualities exist here, and no much larger clone lies one base off it. This entry comes from a study of blood T cell repertoires in COVID-19 (dated by TCRdb to the early 2020s). As for the study more broadly: Samples covering the acute and convalescent phases of COVID-19 were provided by collaborators in the United States, Italy and Spain. The material from the prospective study consisted of cDNA or gDNA derived from T cells, B-cell-depleted T cells, or PBMCs. Subjects who had been exposed to COVID-19, were actively infected with it, or had recovered from it provided the deeply sampled blood TCRbeta repertoires that made up the dataset. The repertoires were released in a freely available public database meant as a resource for research on the immune response to SARS-CoV-2. Samples were obtained from the ongoing ImmuneRACE study (first 160 participants) and from some 1,300 subjects provided by 6 global collaborators. Nearly every sample came with metadata listing a de-identified subject ID, COVID-19 status, age in years and sex. Where HLA class I and class II types were available, the types were taken from metadata supplied by the sample provider, not from assay-based typing.

Beyond this particular receptor, the publication reports: The amount of clinical and demographic metadata varied by source and participant and was provided uncurated.

Each collaborating institution followed its own protocols to collect whole blood in K2EDTA tubes. For TCRbeta analysis, collaborators shipped samples in one of three forms: frozen whole blood, isolated PBMCs, or DNA extracted from either of those sample types. Inclusive of the bounding cysteine and phenylalanine, the CDR3 is 13 residues long. Only the CDR3 DNA is retained, 39 bases long and in frame from the first base. CDR1 MNHEY and CDR2 SVGAGI were looked up in the germline V gene. V gives up 9 bases and J gives up 7 bases, and the segment between their germline ends measures 15 bases. The immunoSEQ Assay, a bias-controlled multiplex PCR, was used to amplify TCRbeta CDR3 regions from genomic DNA. Per the original workflow: Within the assay, amplification of reference gene primers was used to estimate how many nucleated cells each sample contained. To quantify the absolute abundance of each unique TCRbeta CDR3 rearrangement, sequence reads were collapsed and filtered. Productive Simpson clonality was computed per sample as the square root of Simpson's diversity index over productive rearrangements. The table comes from immuneACCESS by way of TCRdb, which keeps in-frame sequences with V and J called. Part of the clones is missing from these tables; in studies checked, under half for an unresolved V gene and the rest for unknown reasons. The D gene and trimming were derived from the DNA, and the V and J assignments and clone size from that table. This sample has 150,000 to 200,000 clones in its table, and more than 65% of those were observed once. Together, the top ten hold about 15% of the sample.

The chain is made from TRBV6-5 and TRBJ1-4; the D segment could be TRBD1, given 6 matching bases. The source material was peripheral blood. The clonotype was recovered from an elderly woman with acute or convalescent COVID-19. The DNA is as follows: TGTGCCAGTAAACAGGGTGAGGTTGAAAAACTGTTTTTT. This is translated as CASKQGEVEKLFF.